A selection of T cell receptor beta chains follows, all from one sample in a study of cytomegalovirus exposure and HLA in healthy donors. Method: immunoSEQ multiplex PCR; TCRdb's copy keeps in-frame clones and lacks some. This sample has around 86,000 clones, with 80% to 95% found just once. Input material: PBMCs. These receptors were obtained from a young woman in good health and CMV-seropositive. CDR3s include the opening cysteine and the closing phenylalanine or tryptophan. The D gene is left open where the match is weak. Size tells how often a clone was seen (once, few, many) or the class of an expanded clone, and some rows leave it out.

clone_size | d_call | j_call | v_call | cdr3_aa | cdr3_nt
. | . | TRBJ2-7 | TRBV7-8 | CASSLGQVSYEQYF | TGTGCCAGCAGCTTAGGACAGGTCTCCTACGAGCAGTACTTC
once | . | TRBJ2-7 | TRBV4-1 | CASSQLGASIYEQYF | TGCGCCAGCAGCCAATTAGGGGCAAGTATATACGAGCAGTACTTC
. | . | TRBJ1-1 | TRBV5-6 | CASSMEGNTEAFF | TGTGCCAGCAGTATGGAGGGGAACACTGAAGCTTTCTTT
. | . | TRBJ2-6 | TRBV5-4 | CASSFLRGSGANVLTF | TGTGCCAGCAGCTTCTTACGGGGGAGTGGGGCCAACGTCCTGACTTTC
. | TRBD2 | TRBJ2-3 | TRBV12-5 | CASGSLTGGGTDTQYF | TGTGCTAGTGGTTCATTAACGGGAGGGGGCACAGATACGCAGTATTTT
. | . | TRBJ2-1 | TRBV7-2 | CASSSAGTANNEQFF | TGTGCCAGCAGCTCGGCCGGGACTGCCAACAATGAGCAGTTCTTC
. | . | TRBJ1-2 | TRBV4-2 | CASSPEGVANYGYTF | TGTGCCAGCAGCCCCGAGGGGGTCGCCAACTATGGCTACACCTTC
. | TRBD2 | TRBJ2-7 | TRBV7-9 | CASSPSLAGVVYEQYF | TGTGCCAGCAGCCCATCCCTAGCGGGAGTAGTCTACGAGCAGTACTTC
once | . | TRBJ1-5 | TRBV5-6 | CASSSGRRGPQHF | TGTGCCAGCAGCTCAGGGAGGCGAGGGCCCCAGCATTTT
. | . | TRBJ1-2 | TRBV4-1 | CASSQDFWQGTDQRGYTF | TGCGCCAGCAGCCAAGATTTCTGGCAGGGGACCGACCAACGTGGCTACACCTTC